This T cell receptor beta chain was captured in a study of blood T cell repertoires in COVID-19. Study information: Italy, Spain and the United States were the sources of the convalescent and acute COVID-19 samples. PBMCs, B-cell-depleted T cells, or T cells provided the cDNA or gDNA that made up the material.

V was clipped by 7 bases and J by 2 bases, with 12 bases between them. CDR1 and CDR2 (germline): MDHEN, SYDVKM. The CDR3 extends over 14 amino acids. Study processing details: Scientists estimated how many nucleated cells there were by amplifying reference gene primers. Generated by immunoSEQ multiplex PCR, the TCRdb table keeps only in-frame clones and is missing some. The DNA was the basis for D and trimming; V, J and clone size are from that table. The sample records approximately 120,000 clones, over 80% being singletons. The sequencing input was peripheral blood. The genes are TRBV28 and TRBJ2-4; D possibly corresponds to TRBD2 (6 bases). This TCR came from a man aged 60 to 69 with acute or convalescent COVID-19. CDR3 sequence: CASNRGSSKNIQYF. The CDR3 DNA reads as TGTGCCAGCAACCGGGGGTCTTCCAAAAACATTCAGTACTTC.